These 9 T cell receptor beta chains were sequenced from one sample in a study of vaccination effects on CD4 cells after COVID-19. CD4+ T cell isolation took place after 10 days of culture. The repertoire was sequenced with immunoSEQ multiplex PCR; TCRdb's copy has only in-frame clones and lacks some. The repertoire includes 70,000 or so clones, 77% of them detected once, and 2% to 2.5% sits in the top ten. These receptors have no identified antigens. Sample: CD4+ T cells from PBMCs cultured without peptide, taken before COVID-19 vaccination. The receptor set was obtained from a human donor who received a COVID-19 vaccine.

This sequence joins TRBV5-1 and TRBJ1-4, with 9 bases lining up with TRBD1. Trimming at V came to 4 bases and at J to 7 bases, leaving 8 bases not matched to a gene. The CDR3 has 15 residues. The germline gives CDR1 SGHRS, CDR2 YFSETQ. The CDR3 nucleotides are TGCGCCAGCAGCCTCCTCACAGGGGGCGTTGAAAAACTGTTTTTT. Protein product: CASSLLTGGVEKLFF.

The rearrangement uses TRBV5-1 and TRBJ1-2; a weak D match, TRBD1 (5 bases). The CDR3 totals 17 residues. CDR1 is SGHRS and CDR2 is YFSETQ in the germline V gene. Trimming stripped 3 bases from V and 0 bases from J, with 18 bases between. DNA for the CDR3: TGCGCCAGCAGCTCCCTTTCGGGGACCCAGACTAACTATGGCTACACCTTC. It is translated as CASSSLSGTQTNYGYTF.

This clone was seen more than once but under ten times. V and J are TRBV7-9 and TRBJ1-2, with D possibly TRBD1 on 5 matching bases. The CDR3 covers 14 residues. Per germline, CDR1 SEHNR and CDR2 FQNEAQ (reference sequence). Between the trimmed V and J ends, which lost 5 bases and 6 bases, there was a span of 16 bases. In nucleotides, the CDR3 is TGTGCCAGCAGCAGAGCCGGGACCGGCAATGGCTACACCTTC. Translation: CASSRAGTGNGYTF.

The genes are TRBV3-1 (or the pseudogene TRBV3-2) and TRBJ2-1; D unresolved. The CDR3 is 16 amino acids. V was trimmed by 0 bases and J by 0 bases, leaving 9 bases between them. Germline lookup yields CDR1 LGHDT and CDR2 YNNKEL (reference sequence). This chain's CDR3 is CASSQDLAGSYNEQFF. The CDR3 nucleotides read TGTGCCAGCAGCCAAGATCTCGCCGGCTCCTACAATGAGCAGTTCTTC.

The chain combines TRBV6-5 with TRBJ1-5, with a possible D match to TRBD1 (5 bases). CDR3 size: 13 residues. With 6 bases removed from V and 5 bases from J, the gap between germline ends came to 11 bases. CDR1 and CDR2 from the germline V gene are MNHEY and SVGAGI. CDR3: CASSSGTHQPQHF. The CDR3 DNA follows: TGTGCCAGCAGCTCCGGGACTCATCAGCCCCAGCATTTT.

CDR3 bases: TGTGCCAGCAGTTACGATACCAGCTCTGGAAACACCATATATTTT. It specifies CASSYDTSSGNTIYF. The rearrangement joins TRBV6-5 to TRBJ1-3, with D uncertain. Germline lookup yields CDR1 MNHEY and CDR2 SVGAGI. The CDR3 covers 15 residues. With 2 bases removed from V and 0 bases from J, the gap between germline ends came to 8 bases.

The J gene is TRBJ1-3, the V gene TRBV15; no clear D. V lost 0 bases and J 9 bases, leaving 9 bases between the germline ends. Germline loops: CDR1 LNHNV, CDR2 YYDKDF (reference sequence). The CDR3 spans 13 residues. The CDR3 loop is CATSRDPSGTIYF. Here the CDR3 DNA reads TGTGCCACCAGCAGAGACCCCAGCGGCACCATATATTTT. Full variable domain (missing parts from reference TRBV15 and TRBJ1-3): DAMVIQNPRYQVTQFGKPVTLSCSQTLNHNVMYWYQQKSSQAPKLLFHYYDKDFNNEADTPDNFQSRRPNTSFCFLDIRSPGLGDTAMYLCATSRDPSGTIYFGEGSWLTVV.

V gene TRBV9 combines with J gene TRBJ2-6; TRBD1 might be the D (5 bases). Deletions cut 2 bases from V and 2 bases from J, with 8 bases between. The CDR3 is made up of 15 amino acids. From germline, CDR1 is SGDLS and CDR2 YYNGEE. The CDR3 loop is CASSVQGAGANVLTF. CDR3 DNA: TGTGCCAGCAGCGTTCAAGGGGCTGGGGCCAACGTCCTGACTTTC.

This clone has just a few counts. The rearrangement joins TRBV19 to TRBJ1-5, with a possible D match to TRBD1 (5 bases). Per germline, CDR1 LNHDA and CDR2 SQIVND (reference sequence). Trimming cost V 5 bases and J 2 bases, with 16 bases left between them. The CDR3 contains 16 residues. DNA of the CDR3: TGTGCCAGTAGTCCATCGGGTCGGGGGGGCAATCAGCCCCAGCATTTT. Protein sequence: CASSPSGRGGNQPQHF.